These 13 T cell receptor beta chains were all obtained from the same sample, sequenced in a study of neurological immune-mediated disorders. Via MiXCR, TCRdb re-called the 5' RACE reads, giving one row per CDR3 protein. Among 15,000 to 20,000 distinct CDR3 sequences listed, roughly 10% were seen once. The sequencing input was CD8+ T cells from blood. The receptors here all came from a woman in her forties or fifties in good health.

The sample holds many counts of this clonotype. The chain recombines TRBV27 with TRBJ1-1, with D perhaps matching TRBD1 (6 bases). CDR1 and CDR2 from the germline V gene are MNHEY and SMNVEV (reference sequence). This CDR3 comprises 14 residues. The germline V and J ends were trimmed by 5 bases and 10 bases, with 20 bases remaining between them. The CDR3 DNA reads TGTGCCAGCAGTCCAGGGGCCGGATCCTTCGCAGCTTTCTTT. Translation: CASSPGAGSFAAFF.

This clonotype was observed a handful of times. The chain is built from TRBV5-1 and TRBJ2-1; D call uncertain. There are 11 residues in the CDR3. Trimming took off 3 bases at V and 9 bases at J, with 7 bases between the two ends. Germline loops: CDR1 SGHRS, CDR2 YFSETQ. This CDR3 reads CASSSQREQFF. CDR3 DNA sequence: TGCGCCAGCAGCTCCCAACGTGAGCAGTTCTTC.

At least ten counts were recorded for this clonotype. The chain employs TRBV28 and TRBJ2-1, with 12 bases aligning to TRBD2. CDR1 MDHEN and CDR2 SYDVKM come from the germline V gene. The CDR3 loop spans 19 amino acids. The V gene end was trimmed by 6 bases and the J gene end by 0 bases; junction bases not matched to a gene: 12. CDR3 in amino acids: CASSHTSGRTLFSYNEQFF. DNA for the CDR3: TGTGCCAGCAGCCACACTAGCGGGAGGACCCTATTCTCCTACAATGAGCAGTTCTTC. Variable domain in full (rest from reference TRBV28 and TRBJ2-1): DVKVTQSSRYLVKRTGEKVFLECVQDMDHENMFWYRQDPGLGLRLIYFSYDVKMKEKGDIPEGYSVSREKKERFSLILESASTNQTSMYLCASSHTSGRTLFSYNEQFFGPGTRLTVL.

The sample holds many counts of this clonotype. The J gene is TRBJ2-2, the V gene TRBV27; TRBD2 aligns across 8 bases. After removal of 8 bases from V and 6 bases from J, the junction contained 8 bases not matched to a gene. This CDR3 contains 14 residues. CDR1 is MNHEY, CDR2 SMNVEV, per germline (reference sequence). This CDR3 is CASGAGGLAGELFF. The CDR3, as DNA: TGTGCCAGCGGCGCGGGGGGCTTGGCCGGGGAGCTGTTTTTT.

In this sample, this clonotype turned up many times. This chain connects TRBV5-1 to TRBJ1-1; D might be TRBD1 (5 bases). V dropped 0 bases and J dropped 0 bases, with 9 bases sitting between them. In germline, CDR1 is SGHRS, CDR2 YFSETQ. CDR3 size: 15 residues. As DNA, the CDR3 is TGCGCCAGCAGCTTGGGTGGGGCAGTGAACACTGAAGCTTTCTTT. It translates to CASSLGGAVNTEAFF.

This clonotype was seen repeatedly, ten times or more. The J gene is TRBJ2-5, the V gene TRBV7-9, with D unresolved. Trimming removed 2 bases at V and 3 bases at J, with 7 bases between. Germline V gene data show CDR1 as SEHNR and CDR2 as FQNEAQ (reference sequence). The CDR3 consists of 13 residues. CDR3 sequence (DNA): TGTGCCAGCAGCTTACGGGCGAAAGAGACCCAGTACTTC. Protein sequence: CASSLRAKETQYF.

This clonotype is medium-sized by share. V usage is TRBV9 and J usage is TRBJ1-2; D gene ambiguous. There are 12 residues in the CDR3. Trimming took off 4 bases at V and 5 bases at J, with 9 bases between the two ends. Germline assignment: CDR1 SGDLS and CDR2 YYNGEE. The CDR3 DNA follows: TGTGCCAGCAGCCCCCCCGATTATGGCTACACCTTC. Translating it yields CASSPPDYGYTF.

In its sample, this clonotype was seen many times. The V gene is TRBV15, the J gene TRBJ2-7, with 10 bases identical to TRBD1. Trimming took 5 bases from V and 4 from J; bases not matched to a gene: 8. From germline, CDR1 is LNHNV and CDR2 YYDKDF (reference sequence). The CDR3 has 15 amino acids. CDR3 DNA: TGTGCCACCAGCCTCCGTGGACAGGGGGTATACGAGCAGTACTTC. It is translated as CATSLRGQGVYEQYF. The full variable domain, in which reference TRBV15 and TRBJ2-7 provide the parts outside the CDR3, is DAMVIQNPRYQVTQFGKPVTLSCSQTLNHNVMYWYQQKSSQAPKLLFHYYDKDFNNEADTPDNFQSRRPNTSFCFLDIRSPGLGDTAMYLCATSLRGQGVYEQYFGPGTRLTVT.

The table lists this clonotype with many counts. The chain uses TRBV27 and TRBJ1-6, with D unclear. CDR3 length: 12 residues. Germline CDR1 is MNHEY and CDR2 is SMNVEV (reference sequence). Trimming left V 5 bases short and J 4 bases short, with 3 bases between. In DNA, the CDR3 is TGTGCCAGCAGTAAATATAATTCACCCCTCCACTTT. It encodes CASSKYNSPLHF.

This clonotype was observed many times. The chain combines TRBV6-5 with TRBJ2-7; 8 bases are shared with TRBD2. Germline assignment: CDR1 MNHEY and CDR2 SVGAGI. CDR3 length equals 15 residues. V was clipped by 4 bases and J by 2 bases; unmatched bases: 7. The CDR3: CASSSLTSVPYEQYF. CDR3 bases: TGTGCCAGCAGTTCTTTGACTAGCGTCCCCTACGAGCAGTACTTC.

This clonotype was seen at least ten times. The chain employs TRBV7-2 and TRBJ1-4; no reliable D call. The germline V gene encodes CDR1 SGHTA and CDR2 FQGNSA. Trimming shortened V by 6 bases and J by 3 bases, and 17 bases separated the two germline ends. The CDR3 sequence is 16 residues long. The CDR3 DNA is TGTGCCAGCAGTAGGCGGAACCCGTTCTCTAATGAAAAACTGTTTTTT. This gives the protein CASSRRNPFSNEKLFF.

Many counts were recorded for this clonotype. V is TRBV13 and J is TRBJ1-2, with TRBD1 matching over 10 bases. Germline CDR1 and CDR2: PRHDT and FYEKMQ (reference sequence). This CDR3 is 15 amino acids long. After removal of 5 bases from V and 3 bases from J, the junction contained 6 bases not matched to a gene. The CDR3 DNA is TGTGCCAGCAGCCAAGGGACAGGGGATCACTATGGCTACACCTTC. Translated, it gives CASSQGTGDHYGYTF.

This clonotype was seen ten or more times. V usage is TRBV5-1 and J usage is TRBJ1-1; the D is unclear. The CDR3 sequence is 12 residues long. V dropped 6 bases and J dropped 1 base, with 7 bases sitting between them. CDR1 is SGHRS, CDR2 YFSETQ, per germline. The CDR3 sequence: CASMAANTEAFF. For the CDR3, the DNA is TGCGCCAGCATGGCGGCGAACACTGAAGCTTTCTTT. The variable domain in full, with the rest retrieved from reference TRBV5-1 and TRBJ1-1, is KAGVTQTPRYLIKTRGQQVTLSCSPISGHRSVSWYQQTPGQGLQFLFEYFSETQRNKGNFPGRFSGRQFSNSRSEMNVSTLELGDSALYLCASMAANTEAFFGQGTRLTVV.